This T cell receptor beta chain was sequenced during a study of blood T cell repertoires in COVID-19. This clone showed up just once. The method was immunoSEQ multiplex PCR; TCRdb's version includes in-frame clones alone and lacks a portion of them. The table records around 100,000 clones, roughly 81% of them present only once. CDR3 length: 13 residues. V dropped 4 bases and J dropped 4 bases, with 8 bases sitting between them. The germline V gene encodes CDR1 SEHNR and CDR2 FQNEAQ (reference sequence). The sequence came from a man aged 35-49 years with active or convalescent COVID-19. This chain connects TRBV7-9 to TRBJ2-1; D is unclear. Sequenced: peripheral blood. The CDR3 is CASSSPPYNEQFF. Written as DNA, the CDR3 is TGTGCCAGCAGCTCCCCCCCGTACAATGAGCAGTTCTTC. Looking up the rest from reference TRBV7-9 and TRBJ2-1 gives the full variable domain: DTGVSQNPRHKITKRGQNVTFRCDPISEHNRLYWYRQTLGQGPEFLTYFQNEAQLEKSRLLSDRFSAERPKGSFSTLEIQRTEQGDSAMYLCASSSPPYNEQFFGPGTRLTVL.